A selection of T cell receptor beta chains follows, all from one sample in a study of metastatic and nonmetastatic thyroid tumors. TCRdb re-analyzed the PCR reads using MiXCR. Among about 30,000 clones, 20% to 30% were seen once, and the ten largest hold more than 2%. Sequences were obtained from blood. Every receptor here comes from a female donor with papillary thyroid cancer or a benign thyroid nodule (not recorded which). Some clones in this sample may be carry-over from other donors' samples. CDR3s leave out the opening cysteine and the closing phenylalanine or tryptophan. Each record gives: J gene, V gene, clone size, CDR3 protein. Clone size is shown for a subset of rows, as once, few, many or a class of expanded clone.

J: TRBJ2-1; V: TRBV6-1; size: -; CDR3: ASSGLAGSNEQF
J: TRBJ2-5; V: TRBV3-1; size: -; CDR3: ASSQRGTFGQETQY
J: TRBJ1-5; V: TRBV6-4; size: many; CDR3: ASSPGGSGNQPQH
J: TRBJ1-5; V: TRBV20-1; size: many; CDR3: SARVGAGGQPQH
J: TRBJ2-1; V: TRBV7-6; size: -; CDR3: ASSPIWRNEQF
J: TRBJ2-7; V: TRBV2; size: medium-sized; CDR3: ASSGGTGDPYEQY
J: TRBJ2-2; V: TRBV6-1; size: -; CDR3: ASRPRQVFAGELS
J: TRBJ2-6; V: TRBV5-1; size: -; CDR3: ASSLTTLGLRNGAFVLT
J: TRBJ1-3; V: TRBV20-1; size: many; CDR3: SASAQLISGNTIY
J: TRBJ1-2; V: TRBV7-2; size: many; CDR3: ASSPTVGQGYGYT
J: TRBJ2-3; V: TRBV20-1; size: many; CDR3: SAQRWESADTQY
J: TRBJ2-5; V: TRBV5-8; size: many; CDR3: ASSLDRLETQY